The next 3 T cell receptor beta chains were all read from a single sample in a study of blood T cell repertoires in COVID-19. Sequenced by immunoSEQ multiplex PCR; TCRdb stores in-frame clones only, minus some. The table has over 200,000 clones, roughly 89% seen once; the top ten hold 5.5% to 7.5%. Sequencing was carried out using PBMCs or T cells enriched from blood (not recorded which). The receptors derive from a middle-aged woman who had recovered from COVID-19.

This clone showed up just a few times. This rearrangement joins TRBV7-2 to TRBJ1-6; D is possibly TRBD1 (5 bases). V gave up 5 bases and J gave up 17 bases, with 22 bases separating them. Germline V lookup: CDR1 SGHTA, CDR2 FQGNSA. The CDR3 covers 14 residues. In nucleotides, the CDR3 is TGTGCCAGCAGCCTAAATGGGGGACCGGGGGTCATCCACTTT. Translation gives CASSLNGGPGVIHF.

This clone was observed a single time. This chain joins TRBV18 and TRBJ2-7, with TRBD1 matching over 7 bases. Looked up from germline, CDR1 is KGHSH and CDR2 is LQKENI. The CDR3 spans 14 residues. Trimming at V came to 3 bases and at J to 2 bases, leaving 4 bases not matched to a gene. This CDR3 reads CASSPGTETYEQYF. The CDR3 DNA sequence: TGTGCCAGCTCACCCGGGACAGAGACCTACGAGCAGTACTTC.

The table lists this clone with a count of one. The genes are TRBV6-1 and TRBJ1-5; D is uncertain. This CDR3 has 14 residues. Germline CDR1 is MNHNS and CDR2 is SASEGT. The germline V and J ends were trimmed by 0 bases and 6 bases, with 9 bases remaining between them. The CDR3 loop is CASSEAGGGQPQHF. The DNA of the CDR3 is TGTGCCAGCAGTGAAGCGGGTGGCGGTCAGCCCCAGCATTTT.